This T cell receptor (beta chain) was recorded in a study of technical replicates of blood from a handful of donors. Clones were sequenced by immunoSEQ multiplex PCR, and TCRdb holds only the in-frame ones, with some missing. The table has roughly 79,000 clones, approximately 94% seen once; the top ten hold 0.36%. Germline CDR1 reads MNHEY; CDR2 reads SMNVEV (reference sequence). Trimming at V came to 0 bases and at J to 5 bases, leaving 6 bases not matched to a gene. This CDR3 region has 17 residues. Sequenced input: T cells isolated from PBMCs. The chain couples TRBV27 to TRBJ2-7; 14 positions match TRBD2. This sequence was found in a human donor in good health. CDR3 DNA: TGTGCCAGCAGTTTATCCGGGACTAGCGGGAGAGTCGACGAGCAGTACTTC. Residues: CASSLSGTSGRVDEQYF.